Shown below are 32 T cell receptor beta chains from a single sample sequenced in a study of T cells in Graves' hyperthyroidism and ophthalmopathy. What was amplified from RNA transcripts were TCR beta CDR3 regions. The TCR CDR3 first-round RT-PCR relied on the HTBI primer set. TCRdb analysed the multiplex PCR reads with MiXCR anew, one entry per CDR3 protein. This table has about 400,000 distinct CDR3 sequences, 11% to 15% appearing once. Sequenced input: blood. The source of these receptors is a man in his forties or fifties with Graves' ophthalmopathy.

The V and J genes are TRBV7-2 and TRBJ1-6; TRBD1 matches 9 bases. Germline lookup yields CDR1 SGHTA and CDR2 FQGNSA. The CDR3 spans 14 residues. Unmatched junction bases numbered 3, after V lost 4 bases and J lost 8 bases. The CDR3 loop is CASSWDRADSPLHF. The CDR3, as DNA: TGTGCCAGCAGCTGGGACAGGGCGGATTCACCCCTCCACTTT.

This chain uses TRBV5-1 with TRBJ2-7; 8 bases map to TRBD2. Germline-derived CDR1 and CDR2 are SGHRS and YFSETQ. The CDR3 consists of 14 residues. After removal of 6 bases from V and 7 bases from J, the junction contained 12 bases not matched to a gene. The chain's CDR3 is CASTTSGAGGEQYF. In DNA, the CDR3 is TGCGCCAGCACCACTAGCGGCGCAGGAGGGGAGCAGTACTTC. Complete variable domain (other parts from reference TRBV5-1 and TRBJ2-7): KAGVTQTPRYLIKTRGQQVTLSCSPISGHRSVSWYQQTPGQGLQFLFEYFSETQRNKGNFPGRFSGRQFSNSRSEMNVSTLELGDSALYLCASTTSGAGGEQYFGPGTRLTVT.

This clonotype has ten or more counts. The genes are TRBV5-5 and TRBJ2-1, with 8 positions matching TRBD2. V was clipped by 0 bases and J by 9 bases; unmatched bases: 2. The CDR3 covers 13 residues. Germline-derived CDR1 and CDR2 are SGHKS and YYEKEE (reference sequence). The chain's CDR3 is CASSLDAGGEQFF. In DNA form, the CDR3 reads TGTGCCAGCAGCTTGGATGCGGGAGGTGAGCAGTTCTTC.

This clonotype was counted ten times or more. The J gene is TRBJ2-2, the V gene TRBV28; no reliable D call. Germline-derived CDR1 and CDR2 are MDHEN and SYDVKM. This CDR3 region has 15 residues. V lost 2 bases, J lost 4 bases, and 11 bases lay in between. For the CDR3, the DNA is TGTGCCAGCAGTTTAGACACTGGCGGCACCGGGGAGCTGTTTTTT. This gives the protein CASSLDTGGTGELFF.

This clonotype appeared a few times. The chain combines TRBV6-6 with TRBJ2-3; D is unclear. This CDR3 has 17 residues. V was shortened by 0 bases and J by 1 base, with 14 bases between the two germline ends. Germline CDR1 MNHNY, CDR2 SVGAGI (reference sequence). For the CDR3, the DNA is TGTGCCAGCAGTTACTCAGGGATAGGACGGGGCACAGATACGCAGTATTTT. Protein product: CASSYSGIGRGTDTQYF.

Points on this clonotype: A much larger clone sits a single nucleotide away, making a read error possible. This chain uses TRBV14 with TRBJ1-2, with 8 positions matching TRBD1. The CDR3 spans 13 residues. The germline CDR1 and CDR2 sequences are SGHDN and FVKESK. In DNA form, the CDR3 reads TGTGCCGGCAGCCTCCCAGGGGGCAACGGCTACACCTTC. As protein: CAGSLPGGNGYTF.

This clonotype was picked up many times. For the CDR3, the DNA is TGTGCCTGGGTAAGACGAGTTGAAGCTTTCTTT. Translating it yields CAWVRRVEAFF. The chain uses TRBV30 and TRBJ1-1; D is unresolved. V lost 5 bases to trimming and J lost 7 bases, with 11 bases between them. Germline V gene lookup returns CDR1 GTSNPN and CDR2 SVGIG (reference sequence). The CDR3 contains 11 residues.

CDR3 amino acids: CASSLAPRLAGGQETQYF. In nucleotides, the CDR3 is TGTGCCAGCAGCTTGGCCCCGCGACTAGCGGGAGGGCAAGAGACCCAGTACTTC. This chain joins TRBV7-8 and TRBJ2-5; TRBD2 matches at 14 bases. Germline-derived CDR1 and CDR2 are SGHVS and FQNEAQ. J lost 2 bases, V lost 3 bases, and 8 bases had no gene match. The CDR3 length is 18 residues. The full variable domain, with the rest looked up from reference TRBV7-8 and TRBJ2-5, is GAGVSQSPRYKVAKRGQDVALRCDPISGHVSLFWYQQALGQGPEFLTYFQNEAQLDKSGLPSDRFFAERPEGSVSTLKIQRTQQEDSAVYLCASSLAPRLAGGQETQYFGPGTRLLVL.

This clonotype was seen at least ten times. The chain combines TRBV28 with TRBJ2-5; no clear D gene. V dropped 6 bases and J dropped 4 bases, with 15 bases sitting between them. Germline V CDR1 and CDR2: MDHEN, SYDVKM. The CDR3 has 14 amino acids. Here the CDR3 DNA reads TGTGCCAGCAGGGCCATGCGTCTAGGAGAGACCCAGTACTTC. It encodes CASRAMRLGETQYF.

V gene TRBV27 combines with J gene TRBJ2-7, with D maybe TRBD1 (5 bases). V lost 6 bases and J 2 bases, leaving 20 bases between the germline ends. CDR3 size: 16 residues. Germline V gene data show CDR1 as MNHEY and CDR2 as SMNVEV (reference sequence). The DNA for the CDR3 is TGTGCCAGCAGCCCCGGCCCAGGGCAATTTACCTACGAGCAGTACTTC. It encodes CASSPGPGQFTYEQYF.

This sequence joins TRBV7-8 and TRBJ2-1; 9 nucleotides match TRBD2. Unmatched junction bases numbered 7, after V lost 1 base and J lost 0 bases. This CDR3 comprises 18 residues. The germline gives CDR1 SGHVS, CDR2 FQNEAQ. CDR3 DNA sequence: TGTGCCAGCAGCTTAGAAGGCGGGAGGGCAAGCTCCTACAATGAGCAGTTCTTC. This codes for CASSLEGGRASSYNEQFF.

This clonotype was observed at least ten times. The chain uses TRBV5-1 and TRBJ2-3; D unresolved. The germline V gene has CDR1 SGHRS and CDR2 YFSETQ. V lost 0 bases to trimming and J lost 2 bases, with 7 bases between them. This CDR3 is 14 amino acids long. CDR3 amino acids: CASSLGYSTDTQYF. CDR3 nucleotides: TGCGCCAGCAGCTTGGGATACTCCACAGATACGCAGTATTTT.

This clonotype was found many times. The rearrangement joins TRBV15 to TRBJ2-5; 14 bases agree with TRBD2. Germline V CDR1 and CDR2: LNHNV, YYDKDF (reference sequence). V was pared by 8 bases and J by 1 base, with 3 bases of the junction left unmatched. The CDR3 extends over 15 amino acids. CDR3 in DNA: TGTGCCACCGCTGGGACTAGCGGGGGCCAAGAGACCCAGTACTTC. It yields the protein CATAGTSGGQETQYF. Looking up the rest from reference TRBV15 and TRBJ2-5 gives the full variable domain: DAMVIQNPRYQVTQFGKPVTLSCSQTLNHNVMYWYQQKSSQAPKLLFHYYDKDFNNEADTPDNFQSRRPNTSFCFLDIRSPGLGDTAMYLCATAGTSGGQETQYFGPGTRLLVL.

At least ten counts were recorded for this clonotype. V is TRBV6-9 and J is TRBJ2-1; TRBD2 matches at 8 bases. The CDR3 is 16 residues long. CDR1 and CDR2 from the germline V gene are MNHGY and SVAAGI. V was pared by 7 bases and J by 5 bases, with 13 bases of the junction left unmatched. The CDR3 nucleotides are TGTGCCAGCACCCGGAAGTCGGGAGGGCGCAACAATGAGCAGTTCTTC. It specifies CASTRKSGGRNNEQFF.

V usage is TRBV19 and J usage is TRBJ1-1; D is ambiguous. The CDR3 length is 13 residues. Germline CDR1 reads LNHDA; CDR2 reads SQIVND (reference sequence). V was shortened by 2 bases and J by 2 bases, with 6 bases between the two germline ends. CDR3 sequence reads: CASSILGNTEAFF. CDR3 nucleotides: TGTGCCAGTAGTATATTGGGCAACACTGAAGCTTTCTTT.

CDR3 sequence: CASSLVSLSSYEQYF. The CDR3 DNA follows: TGTGCCAGCAGCCTCGTTAGCCTGAGCTCCTACGAGCAGTACTTC. The rearrangement uses TRBV7-9 and TRBJ2-7; D remains unclear. CDR3 length equals 15 residues. The germline CDR1 and CDR2 sequences are SEHNR and FQNEAQ (reference sequence). V gave up 5 bases and J gave up 0 bases, with 14 bases separating them. Full variable domain (remainder filled in from reference TRBV7-9 and TRBJ2-7): DTGVSQNPRHKITKRGQNVTFRCDPISEHNRLYWYRQTLGQGPEFLTYFQNEAQLEKSRLLSDRFSAERPKGSFSTLEIQRTEQGDSAMYLCASSLVSLSSYEQYFGPGTRLTVT.

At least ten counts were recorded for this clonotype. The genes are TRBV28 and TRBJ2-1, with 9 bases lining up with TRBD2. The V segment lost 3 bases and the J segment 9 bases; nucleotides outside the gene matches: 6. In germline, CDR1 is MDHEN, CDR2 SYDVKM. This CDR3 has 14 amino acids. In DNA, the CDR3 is TGTGCCAGCAGTTTCGTGCGGGAGGGCACTGAGCAGTTCTTC. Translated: CASSFVREGTEQFF.

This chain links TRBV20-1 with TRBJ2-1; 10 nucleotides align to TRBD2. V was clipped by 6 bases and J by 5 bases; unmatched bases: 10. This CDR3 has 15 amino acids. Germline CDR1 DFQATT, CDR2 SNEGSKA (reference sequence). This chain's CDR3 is CSAQLAGVPNNEQFF. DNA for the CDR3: TGCAGTGCCCAGCTAGCGGGAGTCCCTAACAATGAGCAGTTCTTC.

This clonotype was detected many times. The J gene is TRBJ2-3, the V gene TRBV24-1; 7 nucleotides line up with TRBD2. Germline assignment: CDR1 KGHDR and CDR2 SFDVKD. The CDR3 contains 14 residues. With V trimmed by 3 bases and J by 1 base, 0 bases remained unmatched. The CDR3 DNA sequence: TGTGCCACCAGTGATGCGGGGGGCACAGATACGCAGTATTTT. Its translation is CATSDAGGTDTQYF.

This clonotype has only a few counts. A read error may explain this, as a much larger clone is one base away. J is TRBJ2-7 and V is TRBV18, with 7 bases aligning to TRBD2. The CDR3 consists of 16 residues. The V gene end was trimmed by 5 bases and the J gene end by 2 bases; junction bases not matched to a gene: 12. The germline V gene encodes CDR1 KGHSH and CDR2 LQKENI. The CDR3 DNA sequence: TGTGCCAGCTCAGGGGGGTTCGGAGCGGGAACCTACGAGCAGTACTTC. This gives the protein CASSGGFGAGTYEQYF.

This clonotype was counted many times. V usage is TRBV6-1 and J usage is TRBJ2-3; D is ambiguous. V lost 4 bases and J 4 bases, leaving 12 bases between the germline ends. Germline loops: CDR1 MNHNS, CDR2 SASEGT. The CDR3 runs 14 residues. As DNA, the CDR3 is TGTGCCAGCAGTGGGACCCGTGGGGCAGATACGCAGTATTTT. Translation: CASSGTRGADTQYF.

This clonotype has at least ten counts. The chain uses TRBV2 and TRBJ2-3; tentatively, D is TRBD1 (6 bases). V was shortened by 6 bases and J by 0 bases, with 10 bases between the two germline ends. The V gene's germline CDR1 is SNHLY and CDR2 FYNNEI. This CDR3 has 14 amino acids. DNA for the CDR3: TGTGCCAGCAGATTGACAGGTAGCACAGATACGCAGTATTTT. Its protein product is CASRLTGSTDTQYF.

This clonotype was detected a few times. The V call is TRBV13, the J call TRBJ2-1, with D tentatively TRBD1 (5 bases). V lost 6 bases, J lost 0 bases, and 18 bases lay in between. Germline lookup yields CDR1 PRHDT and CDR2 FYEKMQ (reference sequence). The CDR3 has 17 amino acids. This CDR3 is CASRETGTRPSYNEQFF. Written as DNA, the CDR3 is TGTGCCAGCAGGGAAACAGGTACCCGACCCTCCTACAATGAGCAGTTCTTC.

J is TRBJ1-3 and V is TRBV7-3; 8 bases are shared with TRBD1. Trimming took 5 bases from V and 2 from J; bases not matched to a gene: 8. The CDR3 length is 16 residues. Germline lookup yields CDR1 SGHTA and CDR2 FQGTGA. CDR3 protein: CASSTLDRVAGNTIYF. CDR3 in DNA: TGTGCCAGCAGCACACTGGACAGGGTGGCTGGAAACACCATATATTTT.

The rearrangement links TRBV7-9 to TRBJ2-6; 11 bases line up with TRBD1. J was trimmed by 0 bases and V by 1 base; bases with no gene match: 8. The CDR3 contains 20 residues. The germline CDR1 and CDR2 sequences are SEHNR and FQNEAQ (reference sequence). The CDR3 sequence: CASSLGGQGESTSGANVLTF. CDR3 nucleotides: TGTGCCAGCAGCTTAGGGGGACAGGGGGAAAGCACCTCTGGGGCCAACGTCCTGACTTTC. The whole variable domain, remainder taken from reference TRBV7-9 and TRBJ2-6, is DTGVSQNPRHKITKRGQNVTFRCDPISEHNRLYWYRQTLGQGPEFLTYFQNEAQLEKSRLLSDRFSAERPKGSFSTLEIQRTEQGDSAMYLCASSLGGQGESTSGANVLTFGAGSRLTVL.

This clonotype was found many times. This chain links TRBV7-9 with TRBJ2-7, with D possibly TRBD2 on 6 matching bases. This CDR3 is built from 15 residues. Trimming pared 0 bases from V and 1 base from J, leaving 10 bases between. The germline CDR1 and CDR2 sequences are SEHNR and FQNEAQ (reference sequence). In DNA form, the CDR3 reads TGTGCCAGCAGCTTAGCGGGCGGGGCGTCCTACGAGCAGTACTTC. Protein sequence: CASSLAGGASYEQYF.

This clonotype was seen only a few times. The CDR3 here is CASSFVRGTGELFF. Here the CDR3 DNA reads TGTGCCAGTAGTTTCGTCAGGGGGACCGGGGAGCTGTTTTTT. V is TRBV19 and J is TRBJ2-2; TRBD1 matches at 7 bases. Germline CDR1 reads LNHDA; CDR2 reads SQIVND (reference sequence). V lost 5 bases, J lost 5 bases, and 5 bases stayed unmatched. This CDR3 is built from 14 residues.

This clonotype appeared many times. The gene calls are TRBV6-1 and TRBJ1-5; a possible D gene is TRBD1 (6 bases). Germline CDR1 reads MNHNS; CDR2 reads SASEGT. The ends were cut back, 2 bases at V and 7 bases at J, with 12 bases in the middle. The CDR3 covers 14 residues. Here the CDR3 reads CASSEPPDSQPQHF. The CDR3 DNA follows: TGTGCCAGCAGTGAACCTCCGGACAGCCAGCCCCAGCATTTT.

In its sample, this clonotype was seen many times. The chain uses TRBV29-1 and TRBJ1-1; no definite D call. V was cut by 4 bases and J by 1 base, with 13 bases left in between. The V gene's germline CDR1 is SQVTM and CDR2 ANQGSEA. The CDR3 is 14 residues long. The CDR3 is CSVGLPDGNTEAFF. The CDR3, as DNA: TGCAGCGTTGGGCTCCCAGATGGGAACACTGAAGCTTTCTTT.

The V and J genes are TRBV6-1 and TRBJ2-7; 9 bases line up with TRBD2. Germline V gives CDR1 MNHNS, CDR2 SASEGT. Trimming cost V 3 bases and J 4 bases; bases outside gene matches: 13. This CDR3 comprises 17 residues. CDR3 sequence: CASSDLSTSGAKYEQYF. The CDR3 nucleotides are TGTGCCAGCAGTGACCTGTCGACTAGCGGAGCCAAATACGAGCAGTACTTC.

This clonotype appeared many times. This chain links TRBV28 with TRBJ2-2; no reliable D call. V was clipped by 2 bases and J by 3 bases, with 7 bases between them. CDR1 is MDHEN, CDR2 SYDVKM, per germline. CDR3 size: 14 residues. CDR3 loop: CASSLKVYTGELFF. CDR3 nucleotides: TGTGCCAGCAGTTTAAAGGTTTACACCGGGGAGCTGTTTTTT.

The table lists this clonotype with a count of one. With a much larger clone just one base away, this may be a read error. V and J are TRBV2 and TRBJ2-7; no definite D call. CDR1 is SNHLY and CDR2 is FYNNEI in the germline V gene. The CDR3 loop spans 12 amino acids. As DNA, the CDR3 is TGTGCCTGCAGACTGTTTGTGGTCGAGCAGTACTTC. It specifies CACRLFVVEQYF.